These 10 T cell receptor beta chains were all obtained from the same sample, sequenced in a study of blood T cells in healthy people across ages. A second about 6 to 12 cycle PCR used barcoded and J-beta primers. TCRdb reanalysed the 5' RACE reads using MiXCR and keeps one entry per CDR3 protein. The top ten hold roughly 22% of the sample, which has more than 550,000 distinct CDR3 sequences, 22% seen once. The sample comprised blood. The receptors derive from a man in his 70s in good health.

The table lists this clonotype with a few counts. The V and J genes are TRBV7-4 and TRBJ1-4; a weak D match, TRBD1 (6 bases). The V and J ends lost 5 bases and 8 bases respectively, with 15 bases between them. The germline V gene has CDR1 SGHVT and CDR2 SQSDAQ. This CDR3 has 14 residues. CDR3 sequence reads: CASSPGYQGEKLFF. CDR3 DNA sequence: TGTGCCAGCAGCCCAGGCTACCAGGGGGAAAAACTGTTTTTT.

The rearrangement uses TRBV6-5 and TRBJ1-1; D is perhaps TRBD1 (6 bases). Trimming removed 6 bases at V and 7 bases at J, with 15 bases between. CDR1 is MNHEY, CDR2 SVGAGI, per germline. This CDR3 comprises 13 residues. CDR3 protein: CASRRTAVREAFF. CDR3 DNA sequence: TGTGCCAGCAGGCGGACAGCAGTCCGTGAAGCTTTCTTT.

Only a few counts were recorded for this clonotype. This chain links TRBV7-2 with TRBJ1-2; D not certain. Between the trimmed V and J ends, which lost 2 bases and 4 bases, there was a span of 14 bases. Germline V gene lookup returns CDR1 SGHTA and CDR2 FQGNSA. This CDR3 comprises 15 residues. DNA for the CDR3: TGTGCCAGCAGCTTAAGTTCCTGGGGAGTCTATGGCTACACCTTC. Its protein is CASSLSSWGVYGYTF.

There are a few counts of this clonotype. The chain is built from TRBV25-1 and TRBJ1-1; no firm D call. Trimming took 7 bases from V and 0 from J, leaving 9 bases between them. The germline CDR1 and CDR2 sequences are MGHDK and SYGVNS. CDR3 size: 13 residues. In nucleotides, the CDR3 is TGTGCCAGCATTGGTAGGGTGAACACTGAAGCTTTCTTT. This sequence encodes CASIGRVNTEAFF. Filled out from reference TRBV25-1 and TRBJ1-1, the complete variable domain reads EADIYQTPRYLVIGTGKKITLECSQTMGHDKMYWYQQDPGMELHLIHYSYGVNSTEKGDLSSESTVSRIRTEHFPLTLESARPSHTSQYLCASIGRVNTEAFFGQGTRLTVV.

The rearrangement links TRBV7-7 to TRBJ2-1; D is possibly TRBD1 or TRBD2 (5 bases each). V was shortened by 0 bases and J by 5 bases, with 11 bases between the two germline ends. The CDR3 runs 15 residues. Germline V gene sequence: CDR1 SSHAT, CDR2 FNYEAQ (reference sequence). The DNA of the CDR3 is TGTGCCAGCAGCTTAGCGTTCGGGGCAAACAATGAGCAGTTCTTC. This encodes CASSLAFGANNEQFF.

This clonotype has just a few counts. The chain is built from TRBV20-1 and TRBJ2-1, with D uncertain. This CDR3 has 15 amino acids. Germline CDR1 is DFQATT and CDR2 is SNEGSKA (reference sequence). The V gene lost 0 bases and the J gene lost 5 bases, with 14 bases spanning the gap. In DNA form, the CDR3 reads TGCAGTGCTAGAGACCTGTCGGTCAACCACAATGAGCAGTTCTTC. This sequence encodes CSARDLSVNHNEQFF.

This sequence joins TRBV14 and TRBJ2-5; D is unresolved. CDR1 and CDR2 (germline): SGHDN, FVKESK. V was clipped by 4 bases and J by 8 bases, with 11 bases between them. The CDR3 totals 12 residues. CDR3 nucleotides: TGTGCCAGCAGCCCCCTCGGTTTAACCCAGTACTTC. This encodes CASSPLGLTQYF.

This clonotype was seen a few times. The J gene is TRBJ1-1, the V gene TRBV12-3 or TRBV12-4; D ambiguous. The CDR3 is 13 residues long. V was clipped by 0 bases and J by 8 bases, with 10 bases between them. The CDR3 loop is CASSLAREKEAFF. CDR3 sequence (DNA): TGTGCCAGCAGTTTAGCGCGAGAGAAGGAAGCTTTCTTT.

Concerning this clonotype itself: A junction boundary mismatches the germline segment, possibly from a read error. The chain recombines TRBV7-9 with TRBJ1-5; maybe TRBD1 (6 bases). Germline V gene lookup returns CDR1 SEHNR and CDR2 FQNEAQ (reference sequence). The CDR3 is made up of 16 amino acids. The CDR3 DNA sequence: TGTGCCAGCAGCTTAGGGGACGGCCTAGGGGGGCAGCCTCAGCATTTT. Translating it yields CASSLGDGLGGQPQHF.

This clonotype showed up many times. This chain links TRBV7-8 with TRBJ2-3, with 9 nucleotides matching TRBD1. Per the germline V gene, CDR1 is SGHVS and CDR2 is FQNEAQ. CDR3 length: 16 amino acids. The ends lost 5 bases at V and 2 bases at J; junction bases unmatched: 8. This CDR3 is CASSPWTGAFTDTQYF. CDR3 in DNA: TGTGCCAGCAGCCCTTGGACAGGGGCCTTCACAGATACGCAGTATTTT.